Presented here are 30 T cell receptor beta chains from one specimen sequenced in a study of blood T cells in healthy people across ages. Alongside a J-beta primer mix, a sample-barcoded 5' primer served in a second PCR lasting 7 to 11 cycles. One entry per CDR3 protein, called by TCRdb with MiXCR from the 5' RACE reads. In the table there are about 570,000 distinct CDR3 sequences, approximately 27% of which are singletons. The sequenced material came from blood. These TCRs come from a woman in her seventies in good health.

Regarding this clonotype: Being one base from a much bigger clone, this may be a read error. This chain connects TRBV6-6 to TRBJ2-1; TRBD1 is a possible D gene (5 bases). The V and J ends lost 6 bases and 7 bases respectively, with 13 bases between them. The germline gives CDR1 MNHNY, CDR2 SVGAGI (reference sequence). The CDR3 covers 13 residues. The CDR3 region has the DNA TGTGCCAGCAGCAACCTACACAGGAATGAGCAGTTCTTC. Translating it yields CASSNLHRNEQFF.

The CDR3 DNA reads TGTGCCAGCAGTAAGAGGGGGGCAGGGGTCCTAGCCAAAAACATTCAGTACTTC. It codes for CASSKRGAGVLAKNIQYF. The rearrangement joins TRBV12-3 or TRBV12-4 to TRBJ2-4; D is perhaps TRBD1 or TRBD2 (6 bases each). The CDR3 consists of 18 residues. V was cut by 5 bases and J by 0 bases, with 20 bases left in between.

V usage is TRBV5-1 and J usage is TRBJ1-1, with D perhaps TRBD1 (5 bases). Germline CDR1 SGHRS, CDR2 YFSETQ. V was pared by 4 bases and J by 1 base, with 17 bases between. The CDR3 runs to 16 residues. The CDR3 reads CASSPPPGRTNTEAFF. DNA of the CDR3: TGCGCCAGCAGCCCGCCTCCGGGACGGACGAACACTGAAGCTTTCTTT.

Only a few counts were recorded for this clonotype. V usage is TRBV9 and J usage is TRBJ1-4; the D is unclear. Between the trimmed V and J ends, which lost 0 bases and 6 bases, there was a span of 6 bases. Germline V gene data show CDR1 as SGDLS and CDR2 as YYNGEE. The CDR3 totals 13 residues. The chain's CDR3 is CASSVGRHEKLFF. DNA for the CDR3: TGTGCCAGCAGCGTAGGGCGGCATGAAAAACTGTTTTTT.

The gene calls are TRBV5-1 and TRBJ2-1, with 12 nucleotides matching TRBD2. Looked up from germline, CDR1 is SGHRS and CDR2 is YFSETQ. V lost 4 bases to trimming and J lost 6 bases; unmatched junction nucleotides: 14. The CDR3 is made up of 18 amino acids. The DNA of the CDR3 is TGCGCCAGCAGCACCGGGACTAGCGGGCCCACCGCGGTCAATGAGCAGTTCTTC. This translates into CASSTGTSGPTAVNEQFF. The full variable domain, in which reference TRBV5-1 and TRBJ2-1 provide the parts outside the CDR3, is KAGVTQTPRYLIKTRGQQVTLSCSPISGHRSVSWYQQTPGQGLQFLFEYFSETQRNKGNFPGRFSGRQFSNSRSEMNVSTLELGDSALYLCASSTGTSGPTAVNEQFFGPGTRLTVL.

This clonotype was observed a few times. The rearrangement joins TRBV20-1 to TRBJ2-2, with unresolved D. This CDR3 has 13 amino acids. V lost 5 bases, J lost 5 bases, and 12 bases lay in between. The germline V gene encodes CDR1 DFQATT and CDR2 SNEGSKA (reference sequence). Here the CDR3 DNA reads TGCAGTGCTTGGGTCCCCAGGACCGGGGAGCTGTTTTTT. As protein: CSAWVPRTGELFF.

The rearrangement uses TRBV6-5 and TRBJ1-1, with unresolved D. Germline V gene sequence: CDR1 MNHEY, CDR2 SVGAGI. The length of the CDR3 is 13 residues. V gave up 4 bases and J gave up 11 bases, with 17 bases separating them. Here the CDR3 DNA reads TGTGCCAGCAGTTTTGGGAGAGGCGGTTGGGCTTTCTTT. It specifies CASSFGRGGWAFF.

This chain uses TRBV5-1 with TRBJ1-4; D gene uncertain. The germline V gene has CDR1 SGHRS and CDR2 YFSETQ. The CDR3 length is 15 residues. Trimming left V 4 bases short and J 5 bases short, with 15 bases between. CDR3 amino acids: CASSRQVPENEKLFF. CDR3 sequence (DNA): TGCGCCAGCAGCCGCCAGGTTCCGGAGAATGAAAAACTGTTTTTT.

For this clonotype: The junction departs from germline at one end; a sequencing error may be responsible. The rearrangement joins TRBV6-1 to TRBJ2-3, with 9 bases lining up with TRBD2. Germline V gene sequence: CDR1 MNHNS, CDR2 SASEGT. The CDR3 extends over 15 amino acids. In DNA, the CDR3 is TGTGCCAGCAGTGAAAGTCTAGCGGGGACAGATGCGCAGTATTTT. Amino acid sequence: CASSESLAGTDAQYF.

The CDR3 is CSASKTTGKANQPQHF. In DNA, the CDR3 is TGCAGTGCTTCGAAAACAACAGGGAAGGCCAATCAGCCCCAGCATTTT. The chain uses TRBV20-1 and TRBJ1-5; maybe TRBD1 (6 bases). This CDR3 region has 16 residues. The germline CDR1 and CDR2 sequences are DFQATT and SNEGSKA (reference sequence). Trimming shortened V by 5 bases and J by 3 bases, and 20 bases separated the two germline ends.

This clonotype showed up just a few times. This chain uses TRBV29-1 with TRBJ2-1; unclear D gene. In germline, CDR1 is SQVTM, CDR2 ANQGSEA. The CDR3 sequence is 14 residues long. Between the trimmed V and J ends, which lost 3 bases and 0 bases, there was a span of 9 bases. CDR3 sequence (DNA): TGCAGCGTTGAGGCGGTAAGCTCCTACAATGAGCAGTTCTTC. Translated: CSVEAVSSYNEQFF.

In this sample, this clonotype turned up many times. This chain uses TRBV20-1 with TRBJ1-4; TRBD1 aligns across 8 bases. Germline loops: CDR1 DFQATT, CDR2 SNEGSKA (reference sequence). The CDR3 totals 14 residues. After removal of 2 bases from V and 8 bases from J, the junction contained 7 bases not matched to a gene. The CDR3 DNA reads TGCAGTGCTAGAAAGACAGGGGTCGCCGAAAAACTGTTTTTT. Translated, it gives CSARKTGVAEKLFF.

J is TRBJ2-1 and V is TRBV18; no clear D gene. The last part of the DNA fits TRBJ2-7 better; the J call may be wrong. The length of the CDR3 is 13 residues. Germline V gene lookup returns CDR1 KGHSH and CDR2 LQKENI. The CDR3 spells CASSGEVMGEQYF. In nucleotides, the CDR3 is TGTGCCAGCTCAGGGGAAGTTATGGGAGAGCAGTACTTC.

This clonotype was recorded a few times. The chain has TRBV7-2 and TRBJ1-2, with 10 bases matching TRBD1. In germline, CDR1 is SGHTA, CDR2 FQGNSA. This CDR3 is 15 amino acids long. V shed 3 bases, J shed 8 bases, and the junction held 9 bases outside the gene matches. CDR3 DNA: TGTGCCAGCAGCTTCCGAGGGGGACAGGGGCTCGGCTACACCTTC. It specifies CASSFRGGQGLGYTF.

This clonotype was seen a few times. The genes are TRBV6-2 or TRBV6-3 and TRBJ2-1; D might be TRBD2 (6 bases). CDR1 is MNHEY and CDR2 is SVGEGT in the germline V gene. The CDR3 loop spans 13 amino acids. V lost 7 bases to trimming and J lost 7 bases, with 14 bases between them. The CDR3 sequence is CASKVGLPNEQFF. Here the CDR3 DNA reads TGTGCCAGCAAGGTGGGACTCCCGAATGAGCAGTTCTTC.

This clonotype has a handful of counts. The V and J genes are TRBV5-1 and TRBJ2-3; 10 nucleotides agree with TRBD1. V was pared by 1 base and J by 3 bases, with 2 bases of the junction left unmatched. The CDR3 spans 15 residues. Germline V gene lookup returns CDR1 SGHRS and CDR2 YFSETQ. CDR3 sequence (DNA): TGCGCCAGCAGCTTGTGGGGACAGGGGACAGATACGCAGTATTTT. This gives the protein CASSLWGQGTDTQYF. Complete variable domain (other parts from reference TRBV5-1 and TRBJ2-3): KAGVTQTPRYLIKTRGQQVTLSCSPISGHRSVSWYQQTPGQGLQFLFEYFSETQRNKGNFPGRFSGRQFSNSRSEMNVSTLELGDSALYLCASSLWGQGTDTQYFGPGTRLTVL.

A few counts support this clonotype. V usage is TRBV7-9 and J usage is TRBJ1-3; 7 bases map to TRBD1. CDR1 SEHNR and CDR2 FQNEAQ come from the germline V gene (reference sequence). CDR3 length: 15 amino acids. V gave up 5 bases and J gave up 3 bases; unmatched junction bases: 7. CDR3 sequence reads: CASSPGQAIGNTIYF. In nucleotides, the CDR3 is TGTGCCAGCAGCCCCGGACAGGCAATTGGAAACACCATATATTTT.

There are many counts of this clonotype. CDR3 bases: TGCAGCGCCGGCCAGAGCACTGAAGCTTTCTTT. Protein: CSAGQSTEAFF. The J gene is TRBJ1-1, the V gene TRBV29-1; no clear D gene. V was clipped by 7 bases and J by 4 bases, with 10 bases between them. CDR3 length equals 11 residues. CDR1 is SQVTM, CDR2 ANQGSEA, per germline.

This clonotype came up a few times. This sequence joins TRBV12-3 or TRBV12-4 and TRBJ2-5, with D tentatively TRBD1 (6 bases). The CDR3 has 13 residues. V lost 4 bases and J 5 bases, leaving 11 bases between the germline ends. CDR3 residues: CASSYRVWETQYF. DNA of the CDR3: TGTGCCAGCAGTTACAGGGTATGGGAGACCCAGTACTTC.

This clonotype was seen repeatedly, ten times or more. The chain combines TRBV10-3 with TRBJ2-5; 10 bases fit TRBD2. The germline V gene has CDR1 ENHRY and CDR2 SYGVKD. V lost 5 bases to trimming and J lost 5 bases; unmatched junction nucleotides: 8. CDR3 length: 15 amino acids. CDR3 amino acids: CAISSKAGGYETQYF. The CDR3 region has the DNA TGTGCCATCAGTTCAAAAGCGGGGGGGTACGAGACCCAGTACTTC.

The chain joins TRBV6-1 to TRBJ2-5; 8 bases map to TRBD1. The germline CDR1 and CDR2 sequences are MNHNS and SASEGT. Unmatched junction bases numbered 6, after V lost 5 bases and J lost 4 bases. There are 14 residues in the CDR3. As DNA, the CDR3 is TGTGCCAGCAGTTCGTGGACAGGGCTAGAGACCCAGTACTTC. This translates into CASSSWTGLETQYF.

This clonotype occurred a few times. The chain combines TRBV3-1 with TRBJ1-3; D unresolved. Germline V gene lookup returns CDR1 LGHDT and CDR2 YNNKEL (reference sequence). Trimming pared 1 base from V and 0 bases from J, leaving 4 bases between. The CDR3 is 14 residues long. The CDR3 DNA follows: TGTGCCAGCAGCCAAGCAAGCTCTGGAAACACCATATATTTT. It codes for CASSQASSGNTIYF.

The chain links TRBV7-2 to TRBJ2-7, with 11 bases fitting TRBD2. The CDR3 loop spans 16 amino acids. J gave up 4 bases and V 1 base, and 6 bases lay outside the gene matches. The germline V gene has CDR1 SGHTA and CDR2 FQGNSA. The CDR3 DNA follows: TGTGCCAGCAGCTTAGGGGGGGCTAGCGGGGGGTACGAGCAGTACTTC. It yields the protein CASSLGGASGGYEQYF.

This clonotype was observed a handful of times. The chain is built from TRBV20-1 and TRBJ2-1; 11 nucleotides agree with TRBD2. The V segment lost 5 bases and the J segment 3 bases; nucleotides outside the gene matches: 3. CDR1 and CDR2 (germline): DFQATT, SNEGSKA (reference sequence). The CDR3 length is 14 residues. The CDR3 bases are TGCAGTGCTGCAGGACTAGCGGGCTACAATGAGCAGTTCTTC. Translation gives CSAAGLAGYNEQFF.

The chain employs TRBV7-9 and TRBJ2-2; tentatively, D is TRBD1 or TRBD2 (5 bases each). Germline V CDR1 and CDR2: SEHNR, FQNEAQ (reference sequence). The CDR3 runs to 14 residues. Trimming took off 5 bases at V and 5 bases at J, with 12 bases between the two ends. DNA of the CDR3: TGTGCCAGCAGCCCTGAGGGGACGACCGGGGAGCTGTTTTTT. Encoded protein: CASSPEGTTGELFF.

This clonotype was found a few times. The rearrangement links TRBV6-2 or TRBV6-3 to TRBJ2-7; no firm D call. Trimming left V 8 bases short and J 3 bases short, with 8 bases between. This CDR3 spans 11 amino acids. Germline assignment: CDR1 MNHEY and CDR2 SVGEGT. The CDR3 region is CASETNYEQYF. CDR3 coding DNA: TGTGCCAGCGAGACCAACTACGAGCAGTACTTC.

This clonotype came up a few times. This CDR3 reads CASSNPGYEQYF. CDR3 nucleotides: TGTGCCAGCAGTAACCCAGGCTACGAGCAGTACTTC. The chain employs TRBV7-2 and TRBJ2-7; D is undetermined. CDR1 and CDR2 (germline): SGHTA, FQGNSA. This CDR3 has 12 residues. The germline V and J ends were trimmed by 6 bases and 3 bases, with 9 bases remaining between them.

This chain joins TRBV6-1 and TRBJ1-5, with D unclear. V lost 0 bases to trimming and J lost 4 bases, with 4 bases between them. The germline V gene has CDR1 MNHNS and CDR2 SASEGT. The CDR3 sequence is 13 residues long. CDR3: CASSEALNQPQHF. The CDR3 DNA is TGTGCCAGCAGTGAAGCGTTAAATCAGCCCCAGCATTTT.

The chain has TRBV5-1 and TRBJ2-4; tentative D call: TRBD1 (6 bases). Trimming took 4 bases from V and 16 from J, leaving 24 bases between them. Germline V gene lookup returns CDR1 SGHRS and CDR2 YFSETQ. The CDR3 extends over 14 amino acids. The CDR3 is CASSPGQSDGVRYF. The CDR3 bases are TGCGCCAGCAGCCCCGGACAGTCGGACGGGGTACGTTACTTC.

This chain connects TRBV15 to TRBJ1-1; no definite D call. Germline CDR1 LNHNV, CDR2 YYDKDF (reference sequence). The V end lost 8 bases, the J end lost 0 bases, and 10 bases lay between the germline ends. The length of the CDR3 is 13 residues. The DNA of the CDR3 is TGTGCCACCCGCTTGGACTTGAACACTGAAGCTTTCTTT. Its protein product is CATRLDLNTEAFF.